The 28 T cell receptor beta chains listed next were all sequenced from one sample in a study of shared clonotypes between healthy human individuals. Data came from immunoSEQ multiplex PCR; TCRdb stores just in-frame clones and leaves some out. The sample comprises 1,400,000 or so clones, approximately 98.5% of which are singletons, and 0.3% to 0.45% rests with the top ten. Sequencing was done on a sample of naive CD4+ T cells sorted from blood. Documented subset: CD45RA+ positively selected. These receptors originate from a man aged 25-45 years in good health.

The J gene is TRBJ1-1, the V gene TRBV11-2; no clear D gene. This CDR3 comprises 15 residues. Germline CDR1 and CDR2: SGHAT and FQNNGV. V was shortened by 5 bases and J by 1 base, with 14 bases between the two germline ends. The CDR3 loop reads CASSHTPAGNTEAFF. The CDR3 nucleotides read TGTGCCAGCAGCCATACCCCCGCAGGGAACACTGAAGCTTTCTTT.

The chain uses TRBV5-1 and TRBJ1-4; the D is unclear. The V and J ends lost 4 bases and 4 bases respectively, with 11 bases between them. From germline, CDR1 is SGHRS and CDR2 YFSETQ. The CDR3 loop spans 14 amino acids. The CDR3 region is CASSPVGINEKLFF. DNA of the CDR3: TGCGCCAGCAGCCCGGTGGGGATTAATGAAAAACTGTTTTTT.

V usage is TRBV5-1 and J usage is TRBJ1-1; 7 bases agree with TRBD1. This CDR3 has 14 amino acids. Losses at the gene ends were 4 bases for V and 1 base for J; bases not matched to a gene: 4. Germline CDR1 SGHRS, CDR2 YFSETQ. CDR3 in DNA: TGCGCCAGCAGCATACAGGGGCAGAACACTGAAGCTTTCTTT. The encoded protein is CASSIQGQNTEAFF. Drawing the rest from reference TRBV5-1 and TRBJ1-1, the complete variable domain is KAGVTQTPRYLIKTRGQQVTLSCSPISGHRSVSWYQQTPGQGLQFLFEYFSETQRNKGNFPGRFSGRQFSNSRSEMNVSTLELGDSALYLCASSIQGQNTEAFFGQGTRLTVV.

The gene calls are TRBV7-8 and TRBJ1-1, with D possibly matching TRBD1 (6 bases). The CDR3 contains 16 residues. V gave up 5 bases and J gave up 0 bases, with 16 bases separating them. Germline values: CDR1 SGHVS, CDR2 FQNEAQ. The CDR3 nucleotides read TGTGCCAGCAGCCTGCGCATTCAGGGGCTGAACACTGAAGCTTTCTTT. It translates to CASSLRIQGLNTEAFF.

The chain joins TRBV25-1 to TRBJ2-7, with D uncertain. The V end was cut by 6 bases, the J end by 5 bases, with 8 bases between. CDR3 length: 11 amino acids. Germline CDR1 is MGHDK and CDR2 is SYGVNS. The CDR3 DNA reads as TGTGCCAGCAGCTTGATCCACGAGCAGTACTTC. Translation: CASSLIHEQYF.

The CDR3 loop is CASSLVGGIDEKLFF. Written as DNA, the CDR3 is TGTGCCAGCAGCTTAGTAGGAGGGATCGATGAAAAACTGTTTTTT. The genes are TRBV7-9 and TRBJ1-4; D is undetermined. This CDR3 comprises 15 residues. CDR1 is SEHNR, CDR2 FQNEAQ, per germline (reference sequence). The germline V and J ends were trimmed by 1 base and 6 bases, with 12 bases remaining between them.

This clone occurred once. The J gene is TRBJ1-5, the V gene TRBV11-2; possible D gene TRBD1, 5 bases. Germline loops: CDR1 SGHAT, CDR2 FQNNGV. Deletions cut 5 bases from V and 7 bases from J, with 18 bases between. The CDR3 extends over 15 amino acids. The CDR3 region has the DNA TGTGCCAGCAGCCAGACTCACGGGGGGGACCAGCCCCAGCATTTT. Translating gives CASSQTHGGDQPQHF.

The chain carries TRBV7-2 and TRBJ2-7, with D hard to call. Deletions cut 3 bases from V and 6 bases from J, with 9 bases between. The CDR3 runs to 12 residues. The germline V gene encodes CDR1 SGHTA and CDR2 FQGNSA. The CDR3 spells CASSFKPPEQYF. CDR3 DNA: TGTGCCAGCAGCTTTAAGCCCCCCGAGCAGTACTTC.

A few counts support this clone. The V and J genes are TRBV2 and TRBJ1-5; D not resolved. Trimming took off 7 bases at V and 4 bases at J, with 8 bases between the two ends. This CDR3 is 12 amino acids long. Germline values: CDR1 SNHLY, CDR2 FYNNEI. The CDR3 DNA follows: TGTGCCAGCACGGGAAAAAATCAGCCCCAGCATTTT. Its translation: CASTGKNQPQHF.

The V gene is TRBV5-4, the J gene TRBJ2-7; the match to TRBD1 covers 10 bases. The V segment lost 3 bases and the J segment 6 bases; nucleotides outside the gene matches: 9. The CDR3 consists of 15 residues. Per germline, CDR1 SGHNT and CDR2 YYREEE (reference sequence). CDR3 sequence (DNA): TGTGCCAGCAGCTCTCCGGGACAGGGGAGTGGCGAGCAGTACTTC. It encodes CASSSPGQGSGEQYF. Supplemented by reference TRBV5-4 and TRBJ2-7, the full variable domain reads ETGVTQSPTHLIKTRGQQVTLRCSSQSGHNTVSWYQQALGQGPQFIFQYYREEENGRGNFPPRFSGLQFPNYSSELNVNALELDDSALYLCASSSPGQGSGEQYFGPGTRLTVT.

V gene TRBV19 combines with J gene TRBJ1-1; D remains unclear. Germline CDR1 is LNHDA and CDR2 is SQIVND (reference sequence). V lost 8 bases and J lost 1, with 11 bases in between. CDR3 length: 13 amino acids. CDR3 coding DNA: TGTGCCAGTGAAGCGTCTGCGAACACTGAAGCTTTCTTT. It encodes CASEASANTEAFF.

This clone showed up just once. The chain recombines TRBV5-4 with TRBJ2-5; D is ambiguous. CDR3 length: 13 residues. Germline assignment: CDR1 SGHNT and CDR2 YYREEE (reference sequence). V gave up 0 bases and J gave up 4 bases, with 7 bases separating them. The CDR3 is CASSLGILETQYF. CDR3 coding DNA: TGTGCCAGCAGCTTGGGGATTTTAGAGACCCAGTACTTC.

This sequence joins TRBV11-3 and TRBJ2-2; possibly TRBD2 for D (6 bases). The CDR3 is 12 amino acids. Trimming removed 8 bases at V and 6 bases at J, with 10 bases between. Germline CDR1 is SGHNT and CDR2 is YENEEA. The DNA of the CDR3 is TGTGCCAGCCGGGAGTACGCCGGGGAGCTGTTTTTT. It yields the protein CASREYAGELFF.

This chain connects TRBV7-2 to TRBJ2-3, with no clear D. The CDR3 has 15 amino acids. The germline gives CDR1 SGHTA, CDR2 FQGNSA. Trimming removed 5 bases from V and 0 bases from J, with 12 bases in between. CDR3: CASSPSPASTDTQYF. The CDR3 nucleotides read TGTGCCAGCAGCCCCAGTCCGGCTAGCACAGATACGCAGTATTTT.

The V and J genes are TRBV2 and TRBJ2-1; perhaps TRBD2 as D (6 bases). The CDR3 totals 11 residues. The ends were cut back, 2 bases at V and 12 bases at J, with 8 bases in the middle. Germline V CDR1 and CDR2: SNHLY, FYNNEI. CDR3 sequence (DNA): TGTGCCAGCAGTGAACTCGGGGGGCAGTTCTTC. Translating gives CASSELGGQFF.

The rearrangement joins TRBV30 to TRBJ1-4; D gene ambiguous. The CDR3 totals 13 residues. V lost 0 bases to trimming and J lost 6 bases, with 8 bases between them. The germline gives CDR1 GTSNPN, CDR2 SVGIG (reference sequence). In nucleotides, the CDR3 is TGTGCCTGGAGTGTACGGCGTCATGAAAAACTGTTTTTT. The encoded protein is CAWSVRRHEKLFF.

The chain recombines TRBV5-1 with TRBJ2-1; 10 bases agree with TRBD2. Germline V gene sequence: CDR1 SGHRS, CDR2 YFSETQ. The CDR3 length is 16 residues. V dropped 6 bases and J dropped 7; count of bases not matched to a gene: 13. CDR3 nucleotides: TGCGCCAGCACCACCGCGGTACTAGCGGGACAGAATGAGCAGTTCTTC. This gives the protein CASTTAVLAGQNEQFF.

V is TRBV18 and J is TRBJ1-2, with TRBD1 matching over 8 bases. Germline V lookup: CDR1 KGHSH, CDR2 LQKENI. V gave up 6 bases and J gave up 4 bases; unmatched junction bases: 13. This CDR3 has 16 amino acids. DNA of the CDR3: TGTGCCAGCTCCCTACTCCCGGACAGGGCGTCCTATGGCTACACCTTC. Amino acid sequence: CASSLLPDRASYGYTF.

The V gene is TRBV7-9, the J gene TRBJ2-3; D call uncertain. The CDR3 sequence is 11 residues long. Germline CDR1 SEHNR, CDR2 FQNEAQ (reference sequence). V lost 3 bases, J lost 5 bases, and 3 bases lay in between. CDR3 DNA sequence: TGTGCCAGCAGCTTCGAAGATACGCAGTATTTT. Protein sequence: CASSFEDTQYF. The complete variable domain, with remaining parts taken from reference TRBV7-9 and TRBJ2-3, reads DTGVSQNPRHKITKRGQNVTFRCDPISEHNRLYWYRQTLGQGPEFLTYFQNEAQLEKSRLLSDRFSAERPKGSFSTLEIQRTEQGDSAMYLCASSFEDTQYFGPGTRLTVL.

V and J are TRBV10-3 and TRBJ1-1, with D unclear. V was shortened by 0 bases and J by 6 bases, with 14 bases between the two germline ends. Looked up from germline, CDR1 is ENHRY and CDR2 is SYGVKD. The CDR3 has 15 amino acids. Written as DNA, the CDR3 is TGTGCCATCAGTGAGTCTTTAGGGAGTTCGGCTGAAGCTTTCTTT. It is translated as CAISESLGSSAEAFF.

The V gene is TRBV9, the J gene TRBJ2-1, with 12 bases lining up with TRBD2. This CDR3 has 15 residues. The V and J ends lost 5 bases and 6 bases, in that order; junction bases with no gene match: 6. Germline CDR1 reads SGDLS; CDR2 reads YYNGEE. CDR3 amino acids: CASSWTSGTTNEQFF. The CDR3 DNA sequence: TGTGCCAGCAGTTGGACTAGCGGGACTACCAATGAGCAGTTCTTC.

The V gene is TRBV5-1, the J gene TRBJ2-3; D remains ambiguous. Germline CDR1 reads SGHRS; CDR2 reads YFSETQ. The germline V and J ends were trimmed by 3 bases and 6 bases, with 11 bases remaining between them. The CDR3 is 13 amino acids. CDR3 in amino acids: CASSSDPRDTQYF. CDR3 DNA sequence: TGCGCCAGCAGCTCGGACCCTCGGGATACGCAGTATTTT.

The J gene is TRBJ1-1, the V gene TRBV27; D is undetermined. V was clipped by 8 bases and J by 4 bases, with 14 bases between them. The CDR3 length is 13 residues. The germline V gene has CDR1 MNHEY and CDR2 SMNVEV (reference sequence). The CDR3, as DNA: TGTGCCAGCCGATTTGGAGGGATCACTGAAGCTTTCTTT. It is translated as CASRFGGITEAFF.

The chain is built from TRBV11-2 and TRBJ1-1; 8 bases line up with TRBD1. V gave up 6 bases and J gave up 1 base; unmatched junction bases: 10. The CDR3 totals 16 residues. CDR1 is SGHAT and CDR2 is FQNNGV in the germline V gene. CDR3 loop: CASSLSTDRGNTEAFF. As DNA, the CDR3 is TGTGCCAGCAGTCTCTCCACCGACAGGGGGAACACTGAAGCTTTCTTT.

The chain combines TRBV9 with TRBJ2-1, with D possibly being TRBD1 or TRBD2 (5 bases each). This CDR3 region has 15 residues. Per germline, CDR1 SGDLS and CDR2 YYNGEE. V lost 2 bases and J lost 1, with 10 bases in between. CDR3 DNA: TGTGCCAGCAGCGTTGGGACCCTGTCCTACAATGAGCAGTTCTTC. Residues: CASSVGTLSYNEQFF. Filled out from reference TRBV9 and TRBJ2-1, the complete variable domain reads DSGVTQTPKHLITATGQRVTLRCSPRSGDLSVYWYQQSLDQGLQFLIQYYNGEERAKGNILERFSAQQFPDLHSELNLSSLELGDSALYFCASSVGTLSYNEQFFGPGTRLTVL.

This rearrangement joins TRBV6-5 to TRBJ1-2; tentative D call: TRBD1 (5 bases). Trimming left V 5 bases short and J 5 bases short, with 15 bases between. CDR3 length equals 14 residues. CDR1 and CDR2 (germline): MNHEY, SVGAGI. The CDR3 DNA reads TGTGCCAGCAGTACCCCGACGGGGGGGTATGGCTACACCTTC. It codes for CASSTPTGGYGYTF.

V gene TRBV5-1 combines with J gene TRBJ1-3; the D is unclear. V lost 5 bases and J 0 bases, leaving 9 bases between the germline ends. Looked up from germline, CDR1 is SGHRS and CDR2 is YFSETQ. This CDR3 has 14 amino acids. The CDR3 DNA reads as TGCGCCAGCAGATCGGCCTTCTCTGGAAACACCATATATTTT. This codes for CASRSAFSGNTIYF.

V and J are TRBV7-9 and TRBJ1-1; no reliable D call. Trimming cost V 4 bases and J 4 bases, with 16 bases left between them. Germline-derived CDR1 and CDR2 are SEHNR and FQNEAQ (reference sequence). The CDR3 spans 15 residues. DNA for the CDR3: TGTGCCAGCAGCTCCGATGTAGCACGGGGCACTGAAGCTTTCTTT. Translated: CASSSDVARGTEAFF.